These T cell receptor beta chains were read from a single sample in a study of OX40 agonist ivuxolimab in advanced cancers. Sequenced by immunoSEQ multiplex PCR; TCRdb stores in-frame clones only, minus some. The table includes 75,000 to 80,000 clones, 94% detected once. The sample in question was CD4+ or CD8+ T cells sorted from blood, obtained in a trial of the OX40 agonist ivuxolimab. Source of these receptors: an adult with an advanced solid tumor such as melanoma, head and neck, liver or kidney cancer. Both conserved end residues are part of each CDR3. Each record gives: clone size, D gene, V gene, J gene, CDR3 length, CDR3 DNA, CDR3 protein. D genes are given only for firm matches. Clone size appears in some rows only: once, few, many, or a class for an expanded clone.

-,-,TRBV27,TRBJ1-1,13,TGTGCCAGCAGTTTTGTACAGAACACTGAAGCTTTCTTT,CASSFVQNTEAFF
-,TRBD2,TRBV9,TRBJ2-5,16,TGTGCCAGCAGCGTATTCGGGCTAGCGGGGAAAGAGACCCAGTACTTC,CASSVFGLAGKETQYF
-,TRBD1,TRBV6-5,TRBJ1-4,15,TGTGCCAGCAGCCCCCACAGGGGGCCTAATGAAAAACTGTTTTTT,CASSPHRGPNEKLFF
-,TRBD1,TRBV4-2,TRBJ2-7,17,TGTGCCAGCAGCCAAGATTCTCGGGACAGCATAACCTACGAGCAGTACTTC,CASSQDSRDSITYEQYF
once,-,TRBV28,TRBJ2-2,14,TGTGCCAGCAGTGCGGACAGTCACACCGGGGAGCTGTTTTTT,CASSADSHTGELFF
-,TRBD1,TRBV19,TRBJ1-1,16,TGTGCCAGTAGCAAAGGACAGGGGTGGAGGAACACTGAAGCTTTCTTT,CASSKGQGWRNTEAFF
-,TRBD2,TRBV27,TRBJ2-4,16,TGTGCCAGCAGTCCCACTAGCGGGGGGGCCGGAAACATTCAGTACTTC,CASSPTSGGAGNIQYF
-,-,TRBV5-1,TRBJ1-2,12,TGCGCCAGCAGCGGGGGGCCGGAAACTAGCACCTTC,CASSGGPETSTF
-,TRBD2,TRBV5-4,TRBJ2-3,17,TGTGCCGGGCTAGAAACGGCGGGAGGGCATAGCACAGATACGCAGTATTTT,CAGLETAGGHSTDTQYF
-,-,TRBV7-9,TRBJ1-1,12,TGTGCCAGCGTTCAGGGTAACACTGAAGCTTTCTTT,CASVQGNTEAFF
-,-,TRBV6-5,TRBJ2-7,13,TGTGCCAGCAGTTACGATGGAGGGAACGAGCAGTACTTC,CASSYDGGNEQYF
-,TRBD2,TRBV28,TRBJ2-7,15,TGTGCCAGCAGTTCAAGACTAGCGGGAGTCCCCGAGCAGTACTTC,CASSSRLAGVPEQYF
once,TRBD1,TRBV11-2,TRBJ2-7,14,TGTGCCAGCAGTTTGGGACAGGGGGCCTACGAGCAGTACTTC,CASSLGQGAYEQYF
-,-,TRBV15,TRBJ1-2,15,TGTGCCACCAGCAGACCAATAGGACACATCTATGGCTACACCTTC,CATSRPIGHIYGYTF
once,-,TRBV5-1,TRBJ2-1,16,TGCGCCAGCAGCCCCCAAACAGGTCCCTCCTACAATGAGCAGTTCTTC,CASSPQTGPSYNEQFF
-,TRBD1,TRBV27,TRBJ1-4,15,TGTGCCAGCAGTGCATACAGGGGTGCTGATGAAAAACTGTTTTTT,CASSAYRGADEKLFF
-,TRBD2,TRBV4-3,TRBJ2-1,16,TGCGCCAGCAGCCTCATAGCGGGAGCGCCCTACAATGAGCAGTTCTTC,CASSLIAGAPYNEQFF
-,-,TRBV10-3,TRBJ1-2,14,TGTGCCATCAGTGAGTCCGCAGAACCTTATGGCTACACCTTC,CAISESAEPYGYTF
-,TRBD2,TRBV4-3,TRBJ2-7,16,TGCGCCAGCAGCCAAGATATCGAGCGGGGGACCTACGAGCAGTACTTC,CASSQDIERGTYEQYF
once,-,TRBV6-4,TRBJ2-3,10,TGTGCCAGCAGCGGAAATTCACAGTATTTT,CASSGNSQYF
-,-,TRBV19,TRBJ2-7,12,TGTGCCAGTAGTACCCCCAGCTACGAGCAGTACTTC,CASSTPSYEQYF
-,-,TRBV11-2,TRBJ1-3,12,TGTGCCAGCAGAACCTCTGGAAACACCATATATTTT,CASRTSGNTIYF
-,-,TRBV25-1,TRBJ2-1,16,TGTGCCAGCAGTGAAGGGGTCAGGGAGCCCTACAATGAGCAGTTCTTC,CASSEGVREPYNEQFF
-,TRBD2,TRBV7-2,TRBJ2-1,18,TGTGCCAGCAGCTTAGATTATCTAGCGGGGGGCTCCTACAATGAGCAGTTCTTC,CASSLDYLAGGSYNEQFF
-,-,TRBV4-1,TRBJ2-5,15,TGCGCCAGCAGCCAAGGGGCAGGGTTCCAAGAGACCCAGTACTTC,CASSQGAGFQETQYF
-,TRBD2,TRBV6-5,TRBJ2-2,15,TGTGCCAGCAGCGGAGCGGGGTTATACACCGGGGAGCTGTTTTTT,CASSGAGLYTGELFF
-,TRBD1,TRBV6-5,TRBJ2-1,16,TGTGCCAGCAGTTACTCGATGTACAGGGGCTACAATGAGCAGTTCTTC,CASSYSMYRGYNEQFF
-,TRBD2,TRBV5-1,TRBJ2-1,14,TGCGCCAGCACCCGTAGCGGGGAGGGCAATGAGCAGTTCTTC,CASTRSGEGNEQFF
-,-,TRBV15,TRBJ2-7,17,TGTGCCACCAGCAGAGATTTTTTCCTGAACGGAGCCTACGAGCAGTACTTC,CATSRDFFLNGAYEQYF
-,-,TRBV27,TRBJ1-2,14,TGTGCCAGCAGTTTCGGAGGGCAGATCTATGGCTACACCTTC,CASSFGGQIYGYTF
-,TRBD1,TRBV19,TRBJ1-2,15,TGTGCCAGTAGTGCCGGACAGGGCTGGGGCTATGGCTACACCTTC,CASSAGQGWGYGYTF
-,-,TRBV28,TRBJ2-7,15,TGTGCCAGCACCCATGGGTGGCAGATTATCTACGAGCAGTACTTC,CASTHGWQIIYEQYF
-,-,TRBV29-1,TRBJ2-1,14,TGCAGCGTTGGCGGGGGCCCTTCCTACAATGAGCAGTTCTTC,CSVGGGPSYNEQFF
-,-,TRBV7-2,TRBJ1-2,17,TGTGCCAGCAGCTTAGAGGAAAATATGACCTACCTATGGGGCTACACCTTC,CASSLEENMTYLWGYTF
-,TRBD2,TRBV27,TRBJ2-1,15,TGTGCCAGCAGTTTACGGGCTAGCGGGATGGATGAGCAGTTCTTC,CASSLRASGMDEQFF
-,TRBD1,TRBV5-8,TRBJ1-1,15,TGTGCCAGCAGCCCGGGGACAGGGGGTAACACTGAAGCTTTCTTT,CASSPGTGGNTEAFF
-,-,TRBV9,TRBJ2-1,12,TGTGCCAGCAGCGTAGACCCTAATGAGCAGTTCTTC,CASSVDPNEQFF
-,TRBD2,TRBV6-5,TRBJ2-7,12,TGTGCCAGCGGCGGGGGGCCCTACGAGCAGTACTTC,CASGGGPYEQYF
-,-,TRBV5-1,TRBJ2-3,14,TGCGCCAGCAGCTTGGGACTTAGCACAGATACGCAGTATTTT,CASSLGLSTDTQYF
-,TRBD1,TRBV9,TRBJ1-1,13,TGTGCCAGCAGCGGTACAGGGGGCACTGAAGCTTTCTTT,CASSGTGGTEAFF
-,-,TRBV14,TRBJ1-2,13,TGTGCCAGCAGCCCTACAGGGTACTATGGCTACACCTTC,CASSPTGYYGYTF
-,-,TRBV7-9,TRBJ1-1,12,TGTGCCAGCAGACCAGGGTACACTGAAGCTTTCTTT,CASRPGYTEAFF
-,TRBD2,TRBV19,TRBJ2-3,15,TGTGCCAGTTCGCCGGGACTAGCGAGCACAGATACGCAGTATTTT,CASSPGLASTDTQYF
-,-,TRBV28,TRBJ1-5,14,TGTGCCAGCAGCGGGCCTAATAGCAATCAGCCCCAGCATTTT,CASSGPNSNQPQHF
-,-,TRBV11-2,TRBJ2-7,18,TGTGCCAGCAGCTTAGGCCAGGGGATCCCCTTATCCTACTACGAGCAGTACTTC,CASSLGQGIPLSYYEQYF
-,-,TRBV18,TRBJ2-2,13,TGTGCCAGCTCACCATCCCAGACCGGGGAGCTGTTTTTT,CASSPSQTGELFF
-,-,TRBV13,TRBJ1-5,14,TGTGCCAGCAGCTTAGGCGGAGGCAATCAGCCCCAGCATTTT,CASSLGGGNQPQHF
-,-,TRBV7-9,TRBJ2-5,14,TGTGCCAGCAGCTCGGGACAAGCCCAAGAGACCCAGTACTTC,CASSSGQAQETQYF
-,TRBD1,TRBV27,TRBJ2-3,14,TGTGCCAGCAGTTCAGGACAGGGGGCAGATACGCAGTATTTT,CASSSGQGADTQYF
-,-,TRBV12-2,TRBJ2-2,18,TGTGCAAGTCGCTTAAGGACATCCGGGACAGGGGACCCCGGGGAGCTGTTTTTT,CASRLRTSGTGDPGELFF
once,-,TRBV6-5,TRBJ2-5,13,TGTGCCAGCACCCTTCGGAGGGGAGAGACCCAGTACTTC,CASTLRRGETQYF
-,-,TRBV4-3,TRBJ1-2,14,TGCGCCAGCAGCCGAGATGATTATTTCTCTGGCTACACCTTC,CASSRDDYFSGYTF